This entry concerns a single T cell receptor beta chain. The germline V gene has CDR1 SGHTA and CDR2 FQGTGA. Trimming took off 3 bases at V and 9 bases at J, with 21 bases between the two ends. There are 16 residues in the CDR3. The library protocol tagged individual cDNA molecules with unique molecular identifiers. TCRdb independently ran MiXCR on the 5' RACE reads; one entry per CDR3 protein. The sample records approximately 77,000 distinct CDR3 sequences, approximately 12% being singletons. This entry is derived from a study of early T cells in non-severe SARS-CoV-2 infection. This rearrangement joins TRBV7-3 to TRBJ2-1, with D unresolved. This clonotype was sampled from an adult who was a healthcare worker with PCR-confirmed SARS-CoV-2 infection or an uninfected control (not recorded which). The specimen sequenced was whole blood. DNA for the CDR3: TGTGCCAGCAGCTTGGACCCGACGGCCCCCGCGGCTGAGCAGTTCTTC. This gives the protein CASSLDPTAPAAEQFF.